This is a list of T cell receptor beta chains from one sample in a study of T cells in Graves' hyperthyroidism and ophthalmopathy. Using its own MiXCR run on the multiplex PCR reads, TCRdb lists one record per CDR3 protein. The data show about 480,000 distinct CDR3 sequences, with approximately 25% seen just once and approximately 10% held by the top ten. The sequenced sample consisted of blood. These receptors were obtained from a woman in her thirties with Graves' ophthalmopathy. The CDR3 runs from the conserved cysteine through the conserved F or W. The order of the fields is CDR3 DNA, CDR3 protein, D gene, clone size, J gene, V gene. D genes are given only for firm matches. Clone sizes are given selectively: once, few, many, or a class where the clone is expanded.

CDR3nt: TGTGCCAGCAAGCGATCAGGAGGCTATGGCTACACCTTC; CDR3aa: CASKRSGGYGYTF; d_gene: .; abundance: few; j_gene: TRBJ1-2; v_gene: TRBV27
CDR3nt: TGTGCCAGCAGCTCGACTAGCGGGGCCCCGCGTCACTTC; CDR3aa: CASSSTSGAPRHF; d_gene: TRBD2; abundance: many; j_gene: TRBJ2-7; v_gene: TRBV7-2
CDR3nt: TGTGCCAGCAGCCAAGAAGTAGGTTCCGGGGAGCTGTTTTTT; CDR3aa: CASSQEVGSGELFF; d_gene: .; abundance: many; j_gene: TRBJ2-2; v_gene: TRBV4-2
CDR3nt: TGTGCCAGCTCACCGAATAAGGGTTGGGACACTGAAGCTTTCTTT; CDR3aa: CASSPNKGWDTEAFF; d_gene: .; abundance: many; j_gene: TRBJ1-1; v_gene: TRBV18
CDR3nt: TGTGCCAGCAACCTGGGGGGGGCGAACACCGGGGAGCTGTTTTTT; CDR3aa: CASNLGGANTGELFF; d_gene: TRBD2; abundance: .; j_gene: TRBJ2-2; v_gene: TRBV6-1
CDR3nt: TGCAGCGTGGGGACAGCCAACACTGAAGCTTTCTTT; CDR3aa: CSVGTANTEAFF; d_gene: TRBD1; abundance: .; j_gene: TRBJ1-1; v_gene: TRBV29-1
CDR3nt: TGTGCCACTGAGGGACGGCTAGGCGAGCAGTACTTC; CDR3aa: CATEGRLGEQYF; d_gene: .; abundance: many; j_gene: TRBJ2-7; v_gene: TRBV28
CDR3nt: TGTGCCAGCAGCTTAAGGGGGACTAGCGGGGGAGCCTACGAGCAGTACTTC; CDR3aa: CASSLRGTSGGAYEQYF; d_gene: TRBD2; abundance: many; j_gene: TRBJ2-7; v_gene: TRBV11-2
CDR3nt: TGTGCCAGCAGTTACCGCGGACTAGCGGGGGTCTACGAGCAGTACTTC; CDR3aa: CASSYRGLAGVYEQYF; d_gene: TRBD2; abundance: .; j_gene: TRBJ2-7; v_gene: TRBV6-5
CDR3nt: TGTGCCAGCAGCCCCCTCTTCGGACGGATGAACACTGAAGCTTTCTTT; CDR3aa: CASSPLFGRMNTEAFF; d_gene: .; abundance: many; j_gene: TRBJ1-1; v_gene: TRBV11-1
CDR3nt: TGTGCTAGTGGTTTGGTACGGGCAGGTCAGTCCTACGAGCAGTACTTC; CDR3aa: CASGLVRAGQSYEQYF; d_gene: .; abundance: .; j_gene: TRBJ2-7; v_gene: TRBV12-5
CDR3nt: TGTGCCAGCAGTCCGCCGACAGGGCACGAGCAGTACTTC; CDR3aa: CASSPPTGHEQYF; d_gene: TRBD1; abundance: few; j_gene: TRBJ2-7; v_gene: TRBV28
CDR3nt: TGCAGCGTTTGGGGGGGGACAGGGTCCTACGAGCAGTACTTC; CDR3aa: CSVWGGTGSYEQYF; d_gene: TRBD1; abundance: many; j_gene: TRBJ2-7; v_gene: TRBV29-1
CDR3nt: TGCGCCAGCAGCTTCGACCACAGGAAATCGAGCTACACCTTC; CDR3aa: CASSFDHRKSSYTF; d_gene: .; abundance: many; j_gene: TRBJ1-2; v_gene: TRBV5-1
CDR3nt: TGTGCCAGCAGCTTAGCCCGAACCGGGACTAGCTCCCGCCGAAAGGAGACCCAGTACTTC; CDR3aa: CASSLARTGTSSRRKETQYF; d_gene: TRBD2; abundance: few; j_gene: TRBJ2-5; v_gene: TRBV7-2
CDR3nt: TGTACCAGCAGTGATGCTAGTGGGGCCCAAGAGACCCAGTACTTC; CDR3aa: CTSSDASGAQETQYF; d_gene: .; abundance: few; j_gene: TRBJ2-5; v_gene: TRBV2
CDR3nt: TGTGTCAGCAGCCCTTCGGTAGCGGGGTACGAGCAGTACTTC; CDR3aa: CVSSPSVAGYEQYF; d_gene: TRBD2; abundance: .; j_gene: TRBJ2-7; v_gene: TRBV2
CDR3nt: TGTGCCAGCAGCTTAGGGGCCGGGTTTTCTTTCTTT; CDR3aa: CASSLGAGFSFF; d_gene: .; abundance: many; j_gene: TRBJ1-1; v_gene: TRBV7-9
CDR3nt: TGCAGTGCTTCGAGGACAGGGGCATACCAAGAGACCCAGTACTTC; CDR3aa: CSASRTGAYQETQYF; d_gene: TRBD1; abundance: .; j_gene: TRBJ2-5; v_gene: TRBV20-1
CDR3nt: TGTGCCAGCAGTTACTCTCCTTCGCAGCCCCAGCATTTT; CDR3aa: CASSYSPSQPQHF; d_gene: .; abundance: many; j_gene: TRBJ1-5; v_gene: TRBV6-5
CDR3nt: TGTGCCAGCAGGCGTAGTCTTACGGGCACCGGGGAGCTGTTTTTT; CDR3aa: CASRRSLTGTGELFF; d_gene: .; abundance: few; j_gene: TRBJ2-2; v_gene: TRBV7-9
CDR3nt: TGTGCCAGCAGCTTAGATCTATGGAATATGAACACTGAAGCTTTCTTT; CDR3aa: CASSLDLWNMNTEAFF; d_gene: .; abundance: many; j_gene: TRBJ1-1; v_gene: TRBV11-2
CDR3nt: TGTGCCAGTACCTATACAGTTTCTGGAAACACCATATATTTT; CDR3aa: CASTYTVSGNTIYF; d_gene: .; abundance: many; j_gene: TRBJ1-3; v_gene: TRBV19
CDR3nt: TGTGCCACCATACAGGGGTATCAGCCCCAGCATTTT; CDR3aa: CATIQGYQPQHF; d_gene: TRBD1; abundance: .; j_gene: TRBJ1-5; v_gene: TRBV28
CDR3nt: TGTGCCAGCAGTGAAGCGTTGGCCCGATGGGGAGCTTTCTTT; CDR3aa: CASSEALARWGAFF; d_gene: .; abundance: .; j_gene: TRBJ1-1; v_gene: TRBV6-1
CDR3nt: TGCAGTGCCCGGAGGGACCTCCAAGAGACCCAGTACTTC; CDR3aa: CSARRDLQETQYF; d_gene: .; abundance: many; j_gene: TRBJ2-5; v_gene: TRBV20-1
CDR3nt: TGCAGTGCCGGGACAGGGATCTCTGGGGCCAACGTCCTGACTTTC; CDR3aa: CSAGTGISGANVLTF; d_gene: TRBD1; abundance: many; j_gene: TRBJ2-6; v_gene: TRBV20-1
CDR3nt: TGTGCCAGCAGTTTAGACAGGCCCTTCCAGCATTTT; CDR3aa: CASSLDRPFQHF; d_gene: .; abundance: many; j_gene: TRBJ1-5; v_gene: TRBV28
CDR3nt: TGTGCCAGCAGCCTCTCGACAGGGGGCATTCAGCCCCAGCATTTT; CDR3aa: CASSLSTGGIQPQHF; d_gene: TRBD1; abundance: many; j_gene: TRBJ1-5; v_gene: TRBV7-8
CDR3nt: TGTGCCAGCAGTACCCCTCGCAGGGAACGGTACGAGCAGTACTTC; CDR3aa: CASSTPRRERYEQYF; d_gene: .; abundance: many; j_gene: TRBJ2-7; v_gene: TRBV27
CDR3nt: TGTGCCATCAGTGAGTTTCCACGGACTAACTATGGCTACACCTTC; CDR3aa: CAISEFPRTNYGYTF; d_gene: .; abundance: many; j_gene: TRBJ1-2; v_gene: TRBV10-3
CDR3nt: TGTGCCAGCAGCTTGGACCCGGGAGGAGAGACCCAGTACTTC; CDR3aa: CASSLDPGGETQYF; d_gene: TRBD2; abundance: few; j_gene: TRBJ2-5; v_gene: TRBV5-5
CDR3nt: TGTGCCAGCAGCTTTACTAGCGGAACGCCTTCCTACGAGCAGTACTTC; CDR3aa: CASSFTSGTPSYEQYF; d_gene: TRBD2; abundance: .; j_gene: TRBJ2-7; v_gene: TRBV11-2
CDR3nt: TGTGCCAGCAGTCTTCCGGGTTGGGGGGCTGAAGCTTTCTTT; CDR3aa: CASSLPGWGAEAFF; d_gene: .; abundance: once; j_gene: TRBJ1-1; v_gene: TRBV27